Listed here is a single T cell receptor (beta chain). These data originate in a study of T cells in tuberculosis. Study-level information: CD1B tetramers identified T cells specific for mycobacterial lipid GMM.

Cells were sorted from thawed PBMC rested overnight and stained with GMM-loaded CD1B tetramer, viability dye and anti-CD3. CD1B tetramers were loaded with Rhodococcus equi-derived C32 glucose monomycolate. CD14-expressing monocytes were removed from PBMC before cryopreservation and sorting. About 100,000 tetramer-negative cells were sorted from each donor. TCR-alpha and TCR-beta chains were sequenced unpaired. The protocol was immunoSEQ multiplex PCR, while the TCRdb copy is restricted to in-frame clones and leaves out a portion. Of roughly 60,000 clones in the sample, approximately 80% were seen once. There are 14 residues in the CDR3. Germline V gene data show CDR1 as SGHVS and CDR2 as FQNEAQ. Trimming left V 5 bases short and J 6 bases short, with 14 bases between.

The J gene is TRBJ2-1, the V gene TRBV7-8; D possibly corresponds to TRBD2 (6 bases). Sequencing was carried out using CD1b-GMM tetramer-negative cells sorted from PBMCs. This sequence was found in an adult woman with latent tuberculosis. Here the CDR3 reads CASSPKGRLNEQFF. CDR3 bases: TGTGCCAGCAGCCCCAAAGGGAGGCTCAATGAGCAGTTCTTC. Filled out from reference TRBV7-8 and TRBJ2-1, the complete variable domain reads GAGVSQSPRYKVAKRGQDVALRCDPISGHVSLFWYQQALGQGPEFLTYFQNEAQLDKSGLPSDRFFAERPEGSVSTLKIQRTQQEDSAVYLCASSPKGRLNEQFFGPGTRLTVL.